These 28 T cell receptor beta chains originate from one sample sequenced in a study of T-cell reconstitution after alpha-beta-depleted transplantation in children (dated by TCRdb to the mid-2010s). Receptors were amplified or captured by PCR. TCRdb lists the instrument as Illumina HiSeq 2500. To normalize quantification of the TCRbeta repertoire, the TCR libraries were built with molecular barcoding that relied on unique molecular identifiers. TCRdb reworked the public reads: Q25 trimming with fastp, MiXCR clone assembly, productive beta chains retained. Merged by CDR3 protein, the rows form single entries marked with the most common genes and DNA. The sample contains under 250,000 distinct CDR3 sequences, roughly a quarter of them found a single time. The top ten hold about 5% of the sample. The treatment or condition label here, explained by the study, means: allogeneic hematopoietic cell transplantation with graft depleted of TCRalphabeta T cells and CD19 B cells.

The source was PBMCs, mostly from graft donor cells, collected 360 days after TCRalphabeta/CD19-depleted stem cell transplant. Receptors originate from a female patient aged 2-9 years who had a stem cell transplant for congenital amegakaryocytic thrombocytopenia, so the T cells may come from the graft donor.

Here the CDR3 reads CASSYGPVYGYTF. The CDR3 DNA is TGTGCCAGCAGTTACGGCCCCGTTTATGGCTACACCTTC. The V and J genes are TRBV6-5 and TRBJ1-2; D is unclear. The germline V and J ends were trimmed by 2 bases and 5 bases, with 9 bases remaining between them. The V gene's germline CDR1 is MNHEY and CDR2 SVGAGI. The CDR3 spans 13 residues.

The chain recombines TRBV24-1 with TRBJ2-3; 7 nucleotides agree with TRBD1. V gave up 1 base and J gave up 2 bases; unmatched junction bases: 5. The germline CDR1 and CDR2 sequences are KGHDR and SFDVKD. The CDR3 runs 16 residues. The CDR3, as DNA: TGTGCCACCAGTGATTTCGGGGACAGACTCACAGATACGCAGTATTTT. Its protein product is CATSDFGDRLTDTQYF.

This clonotype was detected a few times. This sequence joins TRBV14 and TRBJ2-3; 8 bases agree with TRBD2. This CDR3 contains 17 residues. J gave up 1 base and V 0 bases, and 6 bases lay outside the gene matches. The germline V gene has CDR1 SGHDN and CDR2 FVKESK. Written as DNA, the CDR3 is TGTGCCAGCAGCCAAGATCACCTAGCGGGTGGCACAGATACGCAGTATTTT. As protein: CASSQDHLAGGTDTQYF.

This clonotype was detected a few times. In DNA form, the CDR3 reads TGTGCCAGCAGTTGGGGCGGACTGAACACTGAAGCTTTCTTT. It yields the protein CASSWGGLNTEAFF. V gene TRBV6-5 combines with J gene TRBJ1-1; weak D call: TRBD1 (5 bases). Germline CDR1 MNHEY, CDR2 SVGAGI. The CDR3 has 14 residues. Deletions cut 4 bases from V and 0 bases from J, with 9 bases between.

This clonotype was seen a handful of times. J is TRBJ2-7 and V is TRBV4-3; TRBD1 matches at 9 bases. The CDR3 has 15 amino acids. The V gene's germline CDR1 is LGHNA and CDR2 YSLEER. J lost 3 bases, V lost 0 bases, and 3 bases had no gene match. Here the CDR3 reads CASSQDGTGYYEQYF. The CDR3 DNA sequence: TGCGCCAGCAGCCAAGATGGGACAGGGTACTACGAGCAGTACTTC.

The chain carries TRBV20-1 and TRBJ2-4; perhaps TRBD2 as D (5 bases). This CDR3 contains 14 residues. V lost 0 bases to trimming and J lost 8 bases, with 14 bases between them. Germline loops: CDR1 DFQATT, CDR2 SNEGSKA (reference sequence). The CDR3 sequence is CSARDPGLLDIQYF. CDR3 DNA sequence: TGCAGTGCTAGAGATCCCGGACTCCTAGACATTCAGTACTTC.

The genes are TRBV11-2 and TRBJ2-1, with D tentatively TRBD1 (7 bases). V lost 5 bases and J 9 bases, leaving 14 bases between the germline ends. CDR1 and CDR2 from the germline V gene are SGHAT and FQNNGV. The CDR3 runs to 13 residues. This chain's CDR3 is CASSAGRGAEQFF. The CDR3 bases are TGTGCCAGCAGCGCCGGCAGGGGGGCTGAGCAGTTCTTC.

This clonotype has a count of ten or more. The gene calls are TRBV28 and TRBJ1-1, with no clear D. Trimming took 4 bases from V and 0 from J, leaving 3 bases between them. The germline CDR1 and CDR2 sequences are MDHEN and SYDVKM. This CDR3 spans 12 amino acids. CDR3 bases: TGTGCCAGCAGTTCAGTGAACACTGAAGCTTTCTTT. It is translated as CASSSVNTEAFF.

This chain joins TRBV28 and TRBJ2-7; D is perhaps TRBD2 (6 bases). Trimming removed 7 bases from V and 2 bases from J, with 15 bases in between. CDR3 length: 14 amino acids. Per germline, CDR1 MDHEN and CDR2 SYDVKM. CDR3 DNA: TGTGCCAGCACCTCAGGAGGGATAACCTACGAGCAGTACTTC. Its translation is CASTSGGITYEQYF.

The chain links TRBV27 to TRBJ2-3, with TRBD2 matching over 11 bases. The CDR3 runs 19 residues. With 2 bases clipped from V and 2 bases from J, the junction kept 12 bases outside the gene matches. Germline assignment: CDR1 MNHEY and CDR2 SMNVEV (reference sequence). The DNA for the CDR3 is TGTGCCAGCAGTTTAATCGGCCTAGCGGGGGGCTGGGACACAGATACGCAGTATTTT. This translates into CASSLIGLAGGWDTDTQYF.

The chain recombines TRBV7-8 with TRBJ2-7; 7 bases agree with TRBD1. J lost 2 bases, V lost 5 bases, and 18 bases had no gene match. The CDR3 totals 18 residues. The germline CDR1 and CDR2 sequences are SGHVS and FQNEAQ. The CDR3 sequence: CASSHYSLTGDRAYEQYF. CDR3 in DNA: TGTGCCAGCAGCCATTATTCCCTTACAGGGGATCGGGCCTACGAGCAGTACTTC.

This clonotype was seen only a few times. The chain couples TRBV11-2 to TRBJ2-3, with D possibly TRBD2 on 6 matching bases. Trimming left V 3 bases short and J 6 bases short, with 25 bases between. Per the germline V gene, CDR1 is SGHAT and CDR2 is FQNNGV. The CDR3 length is 18 residues. CDR3 DNA sequence: TGTGCCAGCAGCTTGCCGATGGGGGGACGGACGGACGGGGATACGCAGTATTTT. It codes for CASSLPMGGRTDGDTQYF.

For the CDR3, the DNA is TGTGCCACCACCCCAACAGGGGCTGAAGCTTTCTTT. Amino acids: CATTPTGAEAFF. The chain combines TRBV12-3 or TRBV12-4 with TRBJ1-1, with 7 bases fitting TRBD1. The junction had 8 bases not matched to a gene; V was cut back by 10 bases and J by 6 bases. The CDR3 covers 12 residues.

V gene TRBV14 combines with J gene TRBJ2-3, with a tentative D call TRBD2 (5 bases). CDR3 length: 14 amino acids. Trimming removed 2 bases from V and 3 bases from J, with 9 bases in between. Germline CDR1 is SGHDN and CDR2 is FVKESK. The CDR3 nucleotides are TGTGCCAGCAGCCAACTAAGACTAACAGATACGCAGTATTTT. Protein sequence: CASSQLRLTDTQYF.

This clonotype was detected many times. The V and J genes are TRBV20-1 and TRBJ2-2; D gene uncertain. CDR1 is DFQATT and CDR2 is SNEGSKA in the germline V gene (reference sequence). V was clipped by 3 bases and J by 4 bases, with 15 bases between them. The length of the CDR3 is 15 residues. The CDR3 sequence: CSASHGNYRTGELFF. CDR3 nucleotides: TGCAGTGCTAGTCATGGGAACTACCGCACCGGGGAGCTGTTTTTT.

The V call is TRBV3-1, the J call TRBJ1-4; a weak D match, TRBD1 (6 bases). Trimming removed 2 bases at V and 7 bases at J, with 14 bases between. This CDR3 has 15 amino acids. Germline values: CDR1 LGHDT, CDR2 YNNKEL (reference sequence). In nucleotides, the CDR3 is TGTGCCAGCAGCCAATGGGGGGGCAGGATTGAAAAACTGTTTTTT. Translation: CASSQWGGRIEKLFF.

This clonotype was counted at least ten times. The V gene is TRBV5-1, the J gene TRBJ2-7; D call uncertain. The CDR3 is made up of 14 amino acids. CDR1 and CDR2 from the germline V gene are SGHRS and YFSETQ. The ends were cut back, 5 bases at V and 2 bases at J, with 14 bases in the middle. CDR3 amino acids: CASRERHATYEQYF. CDR3 nucleotide sequence: TGCGCCAGCAGGGAGAGACATGCCACCTACGAGCAGTACTTC.

This clonotype came up many times. The chain has TRBV18 and TRBJ1-2; 11 positions agree with TRBD1. Germline trimming cut 3 bases from V and 8 bases from J; bases unmatched to any gene: 2. Germline lookup yields CDR1 KGHSH and CDR2 LQKENI. There are 13 residues in the CDR3. The CDR3 DNA follows: TGTGCCAGCTCACCGGACAGGGGGCGCGGCTACACCTTC. This codes for CASSPDRGRGYTF.

V and J are TRBV24-1 and TRBJ2-3; D is ambiguous. The CDR3 is 10 amino acids. CDR1 and CDR2 from the germline V gene are KGHDR and SFDVKD. Trimming cost V 9 bases and J 2 bases, with 2 bases left between them. CDR3 in DNA: TGTGCCACCCTCACAGATACGCAGTATTTT. Its protein is CATLTDTQYF.

V is TRBV2 and J is TRBJ2-7, with D tentatively TRBD2 (5 bases). Looked up from germline, CDR1 is SNHLY and CDR2 is FYNNEI. This CDR3 is 17 amino acids long. The V end lost 2 bases, the J end lost 3 bases, and 20 bases lay between the germline ends. CDR3 sequence reads: CASSELGRTHAGYEQYF. In nucleotides, the CDR3 is TGTGCCAGCAGTGAATTGGGCAGAACCCACGCGGGCTACGAGCAGTACTTC.

This clonotype occurred many times. The CDR3 here is CASSQGLIPEQYF. The CDR3 coding sequence is TGCGCCAGCAGCCAGGGACTAATTCCCGAGCAGTACTTC. The chain carries TRBV5-1 and TRBJ2-7, with TRBD2 matching over 7 bases. Germline V lookup: CDR1 SGHRS, CDR2 YFSETQ. The CDR3 extends over 13 amino acids. The V segment lost 4 bases and the J segment 6 bases; nucleotides outside the gene matches: 7.

The chain has TRBV10-2 and TRBJ2-2; 7 positions agree with TRBD2. CDR1 and CDR2 (germline): WSHSY, SAAADI. The CDR3 has 13 amino acids. V lost 6 bases, J lost 3 bases, and 1 base stayed unmatched. The CDR3 region has the DNA TGCGCCAGCAGGGGAGGGGACACCGGGGAGCTGTTTTTT. Protein sequence: CASRGGDTGELFF.

This clonotype was observed a handful of times. This chain joins TRBV10-3 and TRBJ1-5, with a weak D call TRBD1 (5 bases). V gave up 9 bases and J gave up 4 bases, with 16 bases separating them. The CDR3 runs to 14 residues. CDR1 ENHRY and CDR2 SYGVKD come from the germline V gene. Here the CDR3 reads CAISRGEPNQPQHF. The DNA for the CDR3 is TGTGCCATTTCCCGGGGGGAACCAAATCAGCCCCAGCATTTT.

The V and J genes are TRBV6-5 and TRBJ1-5; D is unresolved. Trimming took 0 bases from V and 4 from J, leaving 7 bases between them. Germline CDR1 is MNHEY and CDR2 is SVGAGI. This CDR3 contains 14 residues. CDR3 DNA: TGTGCCAGCAGTTACTCGGTGAAGAATCAGCCCCAGCATTTT. This sequence encodes CASSYSVKNQPQHF.

V gene TRBV12-3 or TRBV12-4 combines with J gene TRBJ2-4, with 9 bases matching TRBD1. The length of the CDR3 is 17 residues. The V gene end was trimmed by 6 bases and the J gene end by 5 bases; junction bases not matched to a gene: 14. CDR3 sequence reads: CASRKRRDREAENIQYF. Here the CDR3 DNA reads TGTGCCAGCAGAAAACGCCGGGACAGGGAAGCAGAAAACATTCAGTACTTC.

This chain joins TRBV7-8 and TRBJ2-7; no clear D. The CDR3 runs to 14 residues. CDR1 is SGHVS and CDR2 is FQNEAQ in the germline V gene. V was clipped by 2 bases and J by 2 bases, with 10 bases between them. CDR3 in amino acids: CASSLFFGAYEQYF. As DNA, the CDR3 is TGTGCCAGCAGCTTATTTTTTGGGGCCTACGAGCAGTACTTC.

The table lists this clonotype with many counts. The chain recombines TRBV20-1 with TRBJ2-1; 8 nucleotides line up with TRBD1. CDR1 and CDR2 from the germline V gene are DFQATT and SNEGSKA (reference sequence). The CDR3 has 15 residues. Unmatched junction bases numbered 8, after V lost 6 bases and J lost 1 base. The CDR3 nucleotides are TGCAGTGCGACTCGTGGACAGGGATCCTACAATGAGCAGTTCTTC. Its protein is CSATRGQGSYNEQFF.

This clonotype was seen ten or more times. In DNA form, the CDR3 reads TGTGCCAGCAGCCAAGATGCGCCGGTAGACGGCTACACCTTC. This encodes CASSQDAPVDGYTF. V gene TRBV4-2 combines with J gene TRBJ1-2; D is undetermined. The CDR3 spans 14 residues. In germline, CDR1 is LGHNA, CDR2 YNFKEQ. V lost 0 bases and J 8 bases, leaving 13 bases between the germline ends.